This T cell receptor beta chain comes out of a study of patients and donors after allogeneic stem cell transplantation (dated by TCRdb to about 2020). Ends trimmed: V by 4 bases, J by 5 bases; bases unmatched to a gene: 10. The CDR3, cysteine through phenylalanine, is 16 amino acids long. Only the CDR3 DNA stays, 48 bases, in frame from base 1. CDR1 is given as SGHDT and CDR2 as YYEEEE, both from the germline V gene. As for this clonotype: The clone's antigen remains unknown. Base-call qualities are not available, and no considerably larger clone is one nucleotide away.

The library relied on RT-PCR. The reads were generated on a NextSeq 550. The public reads were quality trimmed at Q25 with fastp and then assembled into clones with MiXCR by TCRdb, keeping productive beta chains. When rows share a CDR3 protein, they turn into one entry using the most common DNA and genes. The table for this sample lists approximately 200,000 distinct CDR3 sequences; around two fifths of them were counted only once. In total, the top ten clones hold about 9.9% of the sample. The rearrangement combines TRBV5-6 with TRBJ1-5; 9 of the junction bases match TRBD1. The specimen was blood, either unsorted or a sorted T cell fraction (not recorded which). This sequence was found in a human donor who was either an allogeneic HSCT recipient or a stem cell or donor lymphocyte infusion donor (not recorded which). It is not recorded whose cells these are; they may come from a transplant donor. The bases are TGTGCCAGCAGCCGTTCGGGGGACAGGGCCGATCAGCCCCAGCATTTT. Translation gives CASSRSGDRADQPQHF. The CDR3, completed at both ends by the reference TRBV5-6 and TRBJ1-5 genes, gives the full variable domain DAGVTQSPTHLIKTRGQQVTLRCSPKSGHDTVSWYQQALGQGPQFIFQYYEEEERQRGNFPDRFSGHQFPNYSSELNVNALLLGDSALYLCASSRSGDRADQPQHFGDGTRLSIL.